The 24 T cell receptor beta chains listed next were all sequenced from one sample in a study of T cells in Graves' hyperthyroidism and ophthalmopathy. Template material for amplifying TCR beta CDR3 regions consisted of RNA transcripts. TCR CDR3 regions were first amplified by RT-PCR with HTBI primers. MiXCR, applied by TCRdb to the multiplex PCR reads, yields one record per CDR3 protein. The sample shows hundreds of thousands of distinct CDR3 sequences, around 13% of them seen only once. The sequenced sample consisted of blood. The receptors were sampled from a woman aged 18-30 years with Graves' hyperthyroidism.

This clonotype occurred many times. The genes are TRBV7-2 and TRBJ1-6; D is perhaps TRBD1 (6 bases). The CDR3 is made up of 16 amino acids. The V end lost 0 bases, the J end lost 7 bases, and 13 bases lay between the germline ends. CDR1 and CDR2 from the germline V gene are SGHTA and FQGNSA. The CDR3 reads CASSLAQRGGNSPLHF. The DNA for the CDR3 is TGTGCCAGCAGCTTAGCGCAAAGGGGGGGAAATTCACCCCTCCACTTT.

For this clonotype: One end of the junction does not line up with germline, which may come from a read error. This rearrangement joins TRBV6-8 to TRBJ2-7, with 8 nucleotides matching TRBD2. This CDR3 is 14 amino acids long. Germline CDR1 MNHGY, CDR2 SAAAGT. CDR3 sequence reads: CASSYSASGYGQYF. For the CDR3, the DNA is TGTGCCAGCAGTTACTCGGCTAGCGGGTACGGGCAGTACTTC.

This chain uses TRBV9 with TRBJ1-2; TRBD1 is a possible D gene (6 bases). The CDR3 sequence is 15 residues long. Germline V gene sequence: CDR1 SGDLS, CDR2 YYNGEE. V was pared by 0 bases and J by 1 base, with 10 bases between. This CDR3 is CASSVGGPSNYGYTF. CDR3 bases: TGTGCCAGCAGCGTAGGGGGGCCCAGTAACTATGGCTACACCTTC.

The gene calls are TRBV15 and TRBJ2-5, with 7 bases fitting TRBD1. J was trimmed by 3 bases and V by 1 base; bases with no gene match: 5. Germline V gene data show CDR1 as LNHNV and CDR2 as YYDKDF (reference sequence). This CDR3 region has 15 residues. This CDR3 is CATSRAADREETQYF. The CDR3 DNA follows: TGTGCCACCAGCAGAGCCGCAGACAGGGAAGAGACCCAGTACTTC. Combining the CDR3 with reference TRBV15 and TRBJ2-5 gives the whole variable domain DAMVIQNPRYQVTQFGKPVTLSCSQTLNHNVMYWYQQKSSQAPKLLFHYYDKDFNNEADTPDNFQSRRPNTSFCFLDIRSPGLGDTAMYLCATSRAADREETQYFGPGTRLLVL.

The chain uses TRBV29-1 and TRBJ1-5; D is perhaps TRBD1 (5 bases). Germline V gives CDR1 SQVTM, CDR2 ANQGSEA. The CDR3 totals 12 residues. Trimming took 4 bases from V and 6 from J, leaving 10 bases between them. CDR3 sequence: CSVVGEGQPQHF. For the CDR3, the DNA is TGCAGCGTTGTGGGGGAAGGTCAGCCCCAGCATTTT.

To note about this clonotype: A much larger clone sits a single nucleotide away, making a read error possible. The genes are TRBV24-1 and TRBJ1-1; D call uncertain. The germline V and J ends were trimmed by 2 bases and 6 bases, with 12 bases remaining between them. This CDR3 contains 14 residues. Germline V gives CDR1 KGHDR, CDR2 SFDVKD. In DNA form, the CDR3 reads TGTGCCACCAGTGATTCCCTTTTCGGGCCTGAAGCTTTCTTT. It yields the protein CATSDSLFGPEAFF.

This clonotype was detected ten times or more. V is TRBV19 and J is TRBJ2-1, with TRBD2 matching 7 bases. Germline loops: CDR1 LNHDA, CDR2 SQIVND (reference sequence). This CDR3 contains 16 residues. J lost 4 bases, V lost 6 bases, and 12 bases had no gene match. The CDR3 DNA follows: TGTGCCAGTAGGGCCCTGGAAAGCGGGACTTACAATGAGCAGTTCTTC. Its protein is CASRALESGTYNEQFF.

V is TRBV28 and J is TRBJ2-7, with D unclear. The CDR3 runs to 13 residues. V lost 5 bases to trimming and J lost 5 bases, with 13 bases between them. Germline-derived CDR1 and CDR2 are MDHEN and SYDVKM. Written as DNA, the CDR3 is TGTGCCAGCAGTCTGCTTGACACTCACGAGCAGTACTTC. This codes for CASSLLDTHEQYF.

In the case of this clonotype: Mismatch with germline at one junction end may stem from a read error. The chain is built from TRBV5-1 and TRBJ1-1; D remains unclear. Looked up from germline, CDR1 is SGHRS and CDR2 is YFSETQ. The CDR3 is 14 residues long. CDR3 sequence: CASSLGLPNTEASF. As DNA, the CDR3 is TGCGCCAGCAGCTTAGGGCTGCCGAACACTGAAGCTTCCTTT. Full variable domain (rest looked up from reference TRBV5-1 and TRBJ1-1): KAGVTQTPRYLIKTRGQQVTLSCSPISGHRSVSWYQQTPGQGLQFLFEYFSETQRNKGNFPGRFSGRQFSNSRSEMNVSTLELGDSALYLCASSLGLPNTEASFGQGTRLTVV.

The V gene is TRBV12-3 or TRBV12-4, the J gene TRBJ1-2; 9 bases map to TRBD1. V gave up 6 bases and J gave up 8 bases; unmatched junction bases: 4. This CDR3 region has 12 residues. CDR3 region: CASSFGTGGYTF. CDR3 coding DNA: TGTGCCAGCAGCTTTGGGACAGGGGGCTACACCTTC.

The sample holds a few counts of this clonotype. The chain has TRBV5-1 and TRBJ2-1; D is perhaps TRBD1 or TRBD2 (5 bases each). The CDR3 contains 17 residues. Trimming cost V 0 bases and J 4 bases, with 17 bases left between them. Germline values: CDR1 SGHRS, CDR2 YFSETQ. The CDR3 is CASSLAPRGPVYNEQFF. CDR3 sequence (DNA): TGCGCCAGCAGCTTGGCCCCTCGGGGCCCCGTATACAATGAGCAGTTCTTC.

This clonotype was counted at least ten times. The V and J genes are TRBV28 and TRBJ1-5; a weak D match, TRBD1 (5 bases). Trimming pared 5 bases from V and 5 bases from J, leaving 13 bases between. Germline CDR1 and CDR2: MDHEN and SYDVKM. There are 14 residues in the CDR3. The CDR3 DNA reads as TGTGCCAGCAGTAGGGGCAGGGATTATCAGCCCCAGCATTTT. It encodes CASSRGRDYQPQHF.

This clonotype has ten or more counts. V gene TRBV28 combines with J gene TRBJ2-3; 10 bases are shared with TRBD2. There are 17 residues in the CDR3. With 7 bases clipped from V and 4 bases from J, the junction kept 14 bases outside the gene matches. Germline values: CDR1 MDHEN, CDR2 SYDVKM. The CDR3 sequence: CASTRVGASGSPDTQYF. The CDR3 region has the DNA TGTGCCAGCACTCGCGTGGGGGCTAGCGGGAGTCCAGATACGCAGTATTTT.

Ten or more counts support this clonotype. This rearrangement joins TRBV24-1 to TRBJ2-1; 11 bases line up with TRBD2. The CDR3 is 18 residues long. Germline values: CDR1 KGHDR, CDR2 SFDVKD. The ends lost 4 bases at V and 3 bases at J; junction bases unmatched: 10. The CDR3 DNA is TGTGCCACCAGTGAGGGTCTAGCGGGGGGTCTCTTCTACAATGAGCAGTTCTTC. Protein: CATSEGLAGGLFYNEQFF.

At least ten counts were recorded for this clonotype. The rearrangement uses TRBV2 and TRBJ2-7; D remains ambiguous. This CDR3 spans 14 amino acids. Germline assignment: CDR1 SNHLY and CDR2 FYNNEI. With 3 bases removed from V and 6 bases from J, the gap between germline ends came to 15 bases. The CDR3 DNA reads as TGTGCCAGCAGTGATGTTATCCGAATAGGCGAGCAGTACTTC. Its protein is CASSDVIRIGEQYF.

This clonotype has ten or more counts. V is TRBV7-2 and J is TRBJ1-1; 8 bases align to TRBD1. V dropped 7 bases and J dropped 3; count of bases not matched to a gene: 7. The CDR3 contains 14 residues. Germline V gives CDR1 SGHTA, CDR2 FQGNSA. The CDR3: CASTVYRGDTEAFF. The CDR3 DNA follows: TGTGCCAGCACCGTTTACAGGGGGGACACTGAAGCTTTCTTT.

In this sample, this clonotype turned up many times. V is TRBV6-1 and J is TRBJ1-5, with D possibly being TRBD1 (5 bases). V lost 2 bases and J 3 bases, leaving 8 bases between the germline ends. The germline CDR1 and CDR2 sequences are MNHNS and SASEGT. The CDR3 spans 14 residues. The CDR3 here is CASSETGNNQPQHF. CDR3 nucleotides: TGTGCCAGCAGTGAAACAGGTAACAATCAGCCCCAGCATTTT.

This clonotype occurred many times. This sequence joins TRBV2 and TRBJ2-3; D is perhaps TRBD1 (6 bases). This CDR3 is 14 amino acids long. Germline CDR1 is SNHLY and CDR2 is FYNNEI. With 0 bases removed from V and 5 bases from J, the gap between germline ends came to 9 bases. The DNA for the CDR3 is TGTGCCAGCAGTGAAGCCCAGGGGAGAGATACGCAGTATTTT. It is translated as CASSEAQGRDTQYF.

At least ten counts were recorded for this clonotype. The rearrangement joins TRBV30 to TRBJ2-3; no firm D call. The V gene's germline CDR1 is GTSNPN and CDR2 SVGIG (reference sequence). V dropped 4 bases and J dropped 6 bases, with 8 bases sitting between them. The CDR3 has 11 residues. CDR3 nucleotides: TGTGCCTGGAATGGGTTCGATACGCAGTATTTT. Protein sequence: CAWNGFDTQYF.

The sample holds a few counts of this clonotype. The chain carries TRBV6-2 or TRBV6-3 and TRBJ2-3; 11 bases map to TRBD2. The ends lost 6 bases at V and 4 bases at J; junction bases unmatched: 6. The CDR3 extends over 15 amino acids. CDR1 is MNHEY and CDR2 is SVGEGT in the germline V gene. The CDR3 sequence: CASRVSGRAPDTQYF. The DNA of the CDR3 is TGTGCCAGCAGGGTTAGCGGGAGGGCCCCAGATACGCAGTATTTT.

This clonotype showed up just a few times. The chain employs TRBV6-2 or TRBV6-3 and TRBJ2-1, with no clear D. The CDR3 spans 13 residues. Germline CDR1 MNHEY, CDR2 SVGEGT. V gave up 2 bases and J gave up 8 bases, with 10 bases separating them. The CDR3 sequence is CASSYGSGYEQFF. The CDR3 coding sequence is TGTGCCAGCAGTTACGGGTCGGGCTATGAGCAGTTCTTC.

The chain couples TRBV13 to TRBJ2-3, with TRBD2 matching 10 bases. Germline CDR1 PRHDT, CDR2 FYEKMQ (reference sequence). J lost 1 base, V lost 1 base, and 14 bases had no gene match. The CDR3 totals 20 residues. The chain's CDR3 is CASSLESGLAVRGGTDTQYF. The DNA for the CDR3 is TGTGCCAGCAGCTTAGAATCCGGACTAGCGGTCCGGGGAGGCACAGATACGCAGTATTTT.

The sample holds many counts of this clonotype. The chain couples TRBV12-3 or TRBV12-4 to TRBJ2-1; TRBD1 matches at 10 bases. V lost 6 bases, J lost 1 base, and 6 bases stayed unmatched. The CDR3 is made up of 16 amino acids. The CDR3 coding sequence is TGTGCCAGCAGAGAGACAGGGGGCTTATCCTACAATGAGCAGTTCTTC. Translation gives CASRETGGLSYNEQFF.

Remarks on this clonotype: This may come from a read error, since a much larger clone is one base off. The J gene is TRBJ2-1, the V gene TRBV7-9; 11 nucleotides match TRBD2. V gave up 5 bases and J gave up 7 bases; unmatched junction bases: 10. The CDR3 is 16 residues long. Germline V gene sequence: CDR1 SEHNR, CDR2 FQNEAQ (reference sequence). Written as DNA, the CDR3 is TGTGCCAGCAGCCTGCCAACTAGCGGGAGTATGAATGAGCAGTTCTTC. It yields the protein CASSLPTSGSMNEQFF.